The 27 T cell receptor beta chains below come from one sample, sequenced in a study of cytomegalovirus exposure and HLA in healthy donors. Use of 60 Vbeta and 13 Jbeta primers characterized the PCR. Generated by immunoSEQ multiplex PCR, the TCRdb table keeps only in-frame clones and is missing some. This sample has 100,000 to 150,000 clones; about 79% occur once, and the top ten carry approximately 2%. What was sequenced was PBMCs. Source of these receptors: a man aged 45 to 65 in good health and CMV-seronegative.

In this sample, this clone turned up a few times. This rearrangement joins TRBV16 to TRBJ1-1; D uncertain. Per the germline V gene, CDR1 is KGHSY and CDR2 is FQNENV. The V end was cut by 0 bases, the J end by 4 bases, with 9 bases between. This CDR3 has 14 amino acids. CDR3: CASSQSPGGTEAFF. The CDR3 bases are TGTGCCAGCAGCCAATCACCCGGCGGCACTGAAGCTTTCTTT.

The chain is built from TRBV19 and TRBJ1-6; D is unclear. Trimming stripped 6 bases from V and 0 bases from J, with 15 bases between. Germline V gives CDR1 LNHDA, CDR2 SQIVND (reference sequence). This CDR3 spans 17 amino acids. In DNA, the CDR3 is TGTGCCAGTAGGACATCGGATACGAGCTCCTATAATTCACCCCTCCACTTT. Residues: CASRTSDTSSYNSPLHF.

The V call is TRBV4-2, the J call TRBJ2-1; the match to TRBD2 covers 10 bases. V trimming: 1 base; J trimming: 16 bases; junction bases outside the gene matches: 13. CDR3 size: 15 residues. The germline V gene has CDR1 LGHNA and CDR2 YNFKEQ. DNA of the CDR3: TGTGCCAGCAGCCAAGTGGGATCCCCTAGCGGGGGACGTTTCTTC. Its translation is CASSQVGSPSGGRFF.

The rearrangement joins TRBV28 to TRBJ2-2, with unresolved D. Germline V gene sequence: CDR1 MDHEN, CDR2 SYDVKM. This CDR3 region has 14 residues. V was clipped by 5 bases and J by 5 bases, with 12 bases between them. DNA for the CDR3: TGTGCCAGCAGTCCCGACCCCGGGACCGGGGAGCTGTTTTTT. It specifies CASSPDPGTGELFF.

This clone turned up a few times. The same CDR3 also results from other DNA sequences found in this sample. CDR3 sequence reads: CASSSDSNQPQHF. In DNA form, the CDR3 reads TGTGCCAGCAGTTCCGACAGTAATCAGCCCCAGCATTTT. The chain carries TRBV28 and TRBJ1-5; the D gene is possibly TRBD1 (5 bases). This CDR3 is 13 amino acids long. V dropped 4 bases and J dropped 4 bases, with 8 bases sitting between them. Germline-derived CDR1 and CDR2 are MDHEN and SYDVKM.

This chain links TRBV7-9 with TRBJ2-4; 8 bases are shared with TRBD1. This CDR3 has 12 amino acids. Germline V gene sequence: CDR1 SEHNR, CDR2 FQNEAQ (reference sequence). Losses at the gene ends were 2 bases for V and 15 bases for J; bases not matched to a gene: 6. In nucleotides, the CDR3 is TGTGCCAGCAGCTTAACAGGGGGGTTTTCGTACTTC. Its translation: CASSLTGGFSYF.

As DNA, the CDR3 is TGTGCCACCAGCAGACGCCGGGGGACAGGGGGTTCTGAAGCTTTCTTT. Translation gives CATSRRRGTGGSEAFF. The gene calls are TRBV15 and TRBJ1-1; the match to TRBD1 covers 11 bases. V lost 2 bases to trimming and J lost 6 bases; unmatched junction nucleotides: 8. The length of the CDR3 is 16 residues. In germline, CDR1 is LNHNV, CDR2 YYDKDF (reference sequence).

This clone came up once. This sequence joins TRBV5-1 and TRBJ1-1, with D perhaps TRBD1 (6 bases). V lost 4 bases and J lost 1, with 14 bases in between. The CDR3 loop spans 15 amino acids. Germline-derived CDR1 and CDR2 are SGHRS and YFSETQ. The CDR3 DNA reads as TGCGCCAGCAGCAATACAGGGCTTGGGAACACTGAAGCTTTCTTT. It specifies CASSNTGLGNTEAFF.

A few counts support this clone. The chain recombines TRBV18 with TRBJ2-5, with 7 positions matching TRBD1. Germline trimming cut 3 bases from V and 2 bases from J; bases unmatched to any gene: 6. The CDR3 totals 15 residues. Germline lookup yields CDR1 KGHSH and CDR2 LQKENI. The CDR3 protein is CASSPRFRGQETQYF. CDR3 nucleotides: TGTGCCAGCTCACCCAGATTCAGGGGGCAAGAGACCCAGTACTTC. Full variable domain (outside the CDR3, taken from reference TRBV18 and TRBJ2-5): NAGVMQNPRHLVRRRGQEARLRCSPMKGHSHVYWYRQLPEEGLKFMVYLQKENIIDESGMPKERFSAEFPKEGPSILRIQQVVRGDSAAYFCASSPRFRGQETQYFGPGTRLLVL.

The chain joins TRBV6-5 to TRBJ2-2, with 7 bases fitting TRBD1. In germline, CDR1 is MNHEY, CDR2 SVGAGI. V lost 6 bases, J lost 3 bases, and 1 base stayed unmatched. The CDR3 totals 13 residues. CDR3 sequence reads: CASRDRDTGELFF. CDR3 nucleotide sequence: TGTGCCAGCAGAGACAGGGACACCGGGGAGCTGTTTTTT.

The chain employs TRBV6-6 and TRBJ1-1; D is unclear. Germline V lookup: CDR1 MNHNY, CDR2 SVGAGI (reference sequence). Deletions cut 10 bases from V and 7 bases from J, with 16 bases between. The CDR3 contains 12 residues. CDR3 sequence: CATRLIEHEAFF. The CDR3 bases are TGTGCCACCAGGCTTATCGAGCATGAAGCTTTCTTT.

The table lists this clone with a count of one. The chain links TRBV5-1 to TRBJ2-3, with TRBD2 identical over 11 bases. The V segment lost 2 bases and the J segment 4 bases; nucleotides outside the gene matches: 6. Germline CDR1 SGHRS, CDR2 YFSETQ. The CDR3 covers 16 residues. Here the CDR3 DNA reads TGCGCCAGCAGCTTCGATAGCGGGGGGGCCGCAGATACGCAGTATTTT. It codes for CASSFDSGGAADTQYF.

This clone was counted once. The rearrangement links TRBV7-2 to TRBJ1-5, with D tentatively TRBD1 (5 bases). The CDR3 runs to 15 residues. Germline V lookup: CDR1 SGHTA, CDR2 FQGNSA. The V and J ends lost 3 bases and 4 bases respectively, with 13 bases between them. The chain's CDR3 is CASSLGSTVNQPQHF. CDR3 nucleotide sequence: TGTGCCAGCAGCTTGGGGTCGACAGTGAATCAGCCCCAGCATTTT.

This clone was counted between two and nine times. V usage is TRBV19 and J usage is TRBJ2-3, with a possible D match to TRBD1 (5 bases). The CDR3 covers 17 residues. V shed 4 bases and J shed 0 bases, with 17 bases lying between them. Germline lookup yields CDR1 LNHDA and CDR2 SQIVND (reference sequence). The CDR3 sequence is CASSSRPQEPSTDTQYF. In DNA, the CDR3 is TGTGCCAGTAGTAGCCGGCCACAGGAGCCTAGCACAGATACGCAGTATTTT.

The V gene is TRBV6-1, the J gene TRBJ2-3; no clear D. Trimming pared 2 bases from V and 0 bases from J, leaving 9 bases between. This CDR3 region has 15 residues. The germline V gene has CDR1 MNHNS and CDR2 SASEGT. In DNA form, the CDR3 reads TGTGCCAGCAGTGAAACTCGGTCTAGCACAGATACGCAGTATTTT. It specifies CASSETRSSTDTQYF.

Points on this clone: Other DNA sequences of this sample code for an identical CDR3. The gene calls are TRBV28 and TRBJ1-6; 8 nucleotides line up with TRBD1. J was trimmed by 9 bases and V by 8 bases; bases with no gene match: 9. Germline assignment: CDR1 MDHEN and CDR2 SYDVKM. CDR3 length equals 14 residues. The CDR3 loop is CASAIGQGSSPLHF. Here the CDR3 DNA reads TGTGCCAGCGCAATAGGACAGGGTAGTTCACCCCTCCACTTT.

The chain links TRBV23-1 to TRBJ2-7; 14 positions agree with TRBD2. TRBV23-1 belongs to the ORF category, with a function that is uncertain. The trim removed 2 bases at V and 0 bases at J, leaving 18 bases unmatched. The CDR3 sequence is 22 residues long. The CDR3 DNA sequence: TGCGCCAGCAGTCAAAGGTACTGGTGGCCCGGGACTAGCGGGGGAAGCTCCTACGAGCAGTACTTC. This translates into CASSQRYWWPGTSGGSSYEQYF.

The chain is built from TRBV6-1 and TRBJ1-1; D is possibly TRBD1 (5 bases). Germline V gene data show CDR1 as MNHNS and CDR2 as SASEGT. Trimming shortened V by 7 bases and J by 2 bases, and 17 bases separated the two germline ends. This CDR3 is built from 15 residues. The CDR3 region has the DNA TGTGCCAGCACCCCACCCGGGCAGGGCAACACTGAAGCTTTCTTT. This translates into CASTPPGQGNTEAFF.

This sequence joins TRBV7-2 and TRBJ2-5; D might be TRBD2 (6 bases). The germline V gene encodes CDR1 SGHTA and CDR2 FQGNSA. V was pared by 5 bases and J by 0 bases, with 16 bases between. The CDR3 is made up of 16 amino acids. The CDR3 reads CASSPRAGRYQETQYF. CDR3 DNA: TGTGCCAGCAGCCCCAGAGCGGGTCGGTACCAAGAGACCCAGTACTTC.

The V and J genes are TRBV28 and TRBJ2-3; D possibly corresponds to TRBD2 (6 bases). Trimming left V 7 bases short and J 7 bases short, with 24 bases between. This CDR3 contains 16 residues. The germline V gene has CDR1 MDHEN and CDR2 SYDVKM. The CDR3 nucleotides are TGTGCCAGCAATCTCCGCTTCCGGGACTCTGGAAATACGCAGTATTTT. It translates to CASNLRFRDSGNTQYF.

The gene calls are TRBV19 and TRBJ2-2; 14 bases match TRBD2. This CDR3 comprises 16 residues. The junction had 1 base not matched to a gene; V was cut back by 6 bases and J by 1 base. Germline assignment: CDR1 LNHDA and CDR2 SQIVND (reference sequence). Written as DNA, the CDR3 is TGTGCCAGTAGGGGACTAGCGGGAGTGAACACCGGGGAGCTGTTTTTT. This encodes CASRGLAGVNTGELFF.

As to this clone: A junction end diverges from the germline sequence, so it may reflect a read error. The J gene is TRBJ2-5, the V gene TRBV7-9; 12 bases map to TRBD2. Germline V gene data show CDR1 as SEHNR and CDR2 as FQNEAQ (reference sequence). This CDR3 contains 18 residues. The CDR3 reads CSSSLIGLAGRRWETQYF. The CDR3 DNA sequence: TGTTCCAGCAGCTTAATTGGACTAGCGGGGAGACGGTGGGAGACCCAGTACTTC.

The V gene is TRBV4-3, the J gene TRBJ2-7; unclear D gene. The V end lost 3 bases, the J end lost 6 bases, and 12 bases lay between the germline ends. Germline assignment: CDR1 LGHNA and CDR2 YSLEER. This CDR3 contains 13 residues. CDR3 bases: TGCGCCAGCAGCCAGGTCACGATGCGCGAGCAGTACTTC. Its translation: CASSQVTMREQYF.

This chain joins TRBV6-1 and TRBJ1-2, with D perhaps TRBD1 (5 bases). Germline-derived CDR1 and CDR2 are MNHNS and SASEGT. The V and J ends lost 6 bases and 4 bases respectively, with 15 bases between them. The CDR3 is 14 amino acids. CDR3 nucleotide sequence: TGTGCCAGCAGAATACAGGAGGGGACCTATGGCTACACCTTC. This sequence encodes CASRIQEGTYGYTF.

Details on this clone: Other DNA sequences from this sample encode an identical CDR3 as well. This chain uses TRBV5-4 with TRBJ1-2, with TRBD1 matching over 8 bases. The CDR3 loop spans 15 amino acids. The junction had 9 bases not matched to a gene; V was cut back by 0 bases and J by 8 bases. Germline CDR1 is SGHNT and CDR2 is YYREEE (reference sequence). As DNA, the CDR3 is TGTGCCAGCAGCTTGGCCGGACAGGGAAGTGGCGGCTACACCTTC. It translates to CASSLAGQGSGGYTF.

The chain uses TRBV28 and TRBJ1-2; no firm D call. CDR1 and CDR2 from the germline V gene are MDHEN and SYDVKM. This CDR3 region has 12 residues. The V end was cut by 2 bases, the J end by 3 bases, with 4 bases between. CDR3 sequence (DNA): TGTGCCAGCAGTTTACCGGACTATGGCTACACCTTC. Its translation is CASSLPDYGYTF.

The genes are TRBV7-9 and TRBJ2-7, with D perhaps matching TRBD2 (7 bases). Germline V gene lookup returns CDR1 SEHNR and CDR2 FQNEAQ (reference sequence). This CDR3 comprises 14 residues. Trimming shortened V by 5 bases and J by 3 bases, and 14 bases separated the two germline ends. CDR3 coding DNA: TGTGCCAGCAGCCCTGGGGGGGGCCGCTACGAGCAGTACTTC. Translating gives CASSPGGGRYEQYF.